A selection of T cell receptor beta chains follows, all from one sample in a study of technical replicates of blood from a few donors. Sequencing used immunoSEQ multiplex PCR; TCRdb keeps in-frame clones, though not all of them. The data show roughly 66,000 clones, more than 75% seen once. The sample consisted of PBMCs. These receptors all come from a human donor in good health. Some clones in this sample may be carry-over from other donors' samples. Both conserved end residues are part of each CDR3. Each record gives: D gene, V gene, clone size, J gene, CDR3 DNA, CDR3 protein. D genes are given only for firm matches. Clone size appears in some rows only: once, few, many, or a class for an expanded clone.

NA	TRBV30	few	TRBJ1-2	TGTGCCTGGAGTGTACAAGGGCGGGGCGGCTACACCTTC	CAWSVQGRGGYTF
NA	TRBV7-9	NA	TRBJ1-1	TGTGCCAGCAGCTTTTTCGACCAGGGAATGAACACTGAAGCTTTCTTT	CASSFFDQGMNTEAFF
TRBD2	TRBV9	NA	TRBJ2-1	TGTGCCAGCAGCGTATTGAGGCTAGCGGGGTACAATGAGCAGTTCTTC	CASSVLRLAGYNEQFF
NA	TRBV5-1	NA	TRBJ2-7	TGCGCCAGCGCAGGGGATTTGTACGAGCAGTACTTC	CASAGDLYEQYF
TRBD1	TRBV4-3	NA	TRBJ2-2	TGCGCCAGCAGCCACGGACAGGGGTCCGGGGAGCTGTTTTTT	CASSHGQGSGELFF
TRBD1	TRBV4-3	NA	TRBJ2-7	TGCGCCAGCAGCCAAGGGACAGGGGAGTCCTACGAGCAGTACTTC	CASSQGTGESYEQYF
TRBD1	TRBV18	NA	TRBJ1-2	TGTGCCAGCTCATCAGGACAGGGGGCCGAGTATGGCTACACCTTC	CASSSGQGAEYGYTF
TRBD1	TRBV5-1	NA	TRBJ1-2	TGCGCCAGCAGGCGACAGGGTCGGAGCTACACCTTC	CASRRQGRSYTF
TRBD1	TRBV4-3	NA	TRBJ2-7	TGCGCCAGCAGCCAAGAAGACAGGGGGTATAACGAGCAGTACTTC	CASSQEDRGYNEQYF
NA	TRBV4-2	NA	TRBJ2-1	TGTGCCAGCAGCCAAGTACGCTACTACAATGAGCAGTTCTTC	CASSQVRYYNEQFF
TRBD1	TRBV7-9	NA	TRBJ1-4	TGTGCCAGCAGCACCAGGGGGCTGGGGTATGAAAAACTGTTTTTT	CASSTRGLGYEKLFF
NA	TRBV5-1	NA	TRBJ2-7	TGCGCCAGCAGCTTGGAAGGGGGACCGACCTACGAGCAGTACTTC	CASSLEGGPTYEQYF
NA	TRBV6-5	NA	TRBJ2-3	TGTGCCAGCAGTTACTCGATGGGTGAGGGCACAGATACGCAGTATTTT	CASSYSMGEGTDTQYF
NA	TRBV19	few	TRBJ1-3	TGTGCCAGTAGTATCGGCGGGTTCTCTGGAAACACCATATATTTT	CASSIGGFSGNTIYF
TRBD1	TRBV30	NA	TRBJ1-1	TGTGCCTGGGGTGATGGACAGGCAAACACTGAAGCTTTCTTT	CAWGDGQANTEAFF
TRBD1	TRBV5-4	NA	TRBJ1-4	TGTGCCAGCAGGTCAGGGGGGAATGAAAAACTGTTTTTT	CASRSGGNEKLFF
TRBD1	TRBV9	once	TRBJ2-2	TGTGCCAGCAGCGTTATGGGACAGGGGGCTCGGGGCGGGGAGCTGTTTTTT	CASSVMGQGARGGELFF
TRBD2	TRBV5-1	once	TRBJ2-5	TGCGCCAGCAGCCGGGGACTAGCGGGAGAACAAGAGACCCAGTACTTC	CASSRGLAGEQETQYF
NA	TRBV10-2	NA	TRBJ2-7	TGCGCCAGCAGTGTGGGGGCATCTGAGCAGTACTTC	CASSVGASEQYF
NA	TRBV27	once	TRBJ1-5	TGTGCCAGCAGTTTTAGGGGAGGTGATCAGCCCCAGCATTTT	CASSFRGGDQPQHF
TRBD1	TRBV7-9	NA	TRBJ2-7	TGTGCCAGGGGACAGGCCTACGAGCAGTACTTC	CARGQAYEQYF
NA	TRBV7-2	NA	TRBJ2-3	TGTGCCAGCAGACTAACCGGGGTCCCAGATACGCAGTATTTT	CASRLTGVPDTQYF
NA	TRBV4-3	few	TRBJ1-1	TGCGCCAGCAGTCAATACACGGCGGGTGGAGTTGAAGCTTTCTTT	CASSQYTAGGVEAFF
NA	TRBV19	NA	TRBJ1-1	TGTGCCAGTCAGGACCTGCCGGGGAGTAACACTGAAGCTTTCTTT	CASQDLPGSNTEAFF
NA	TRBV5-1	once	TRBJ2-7	TGCGCCAGCAGCTTGGGGCTCCTCGGACTTACCTCCTACGAGCAGTACTTC	CASSLGLLGLTSYEQYF
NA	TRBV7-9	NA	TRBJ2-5	TGTGCCAGCAGCTTATCCGGGAACCAAGAGACCCAGTACTTC	CASSLSGNQETQYF
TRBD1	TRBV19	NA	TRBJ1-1	TGTGCCAGTAGTGAAACAGGGGTTAATGAAGCTTTCTTT	CASSETGVNEAFF
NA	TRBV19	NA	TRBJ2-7	TGTGCCAGTAGTATTTCCTCGAGCTCCTACGAGCAGTACTTC	CASSISSSSYEQYF
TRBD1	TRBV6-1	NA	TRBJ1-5	TGTGCCAGCAGTGAAGGGACAGGAAGTCAGCCCCAGCATTTT	CASSEGTGSQPQHF
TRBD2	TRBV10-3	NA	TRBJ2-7	TGTGCCATCAGTCAGACCGGGACTAACGCCTACGAGCAGTACTTC	CAISQTGTNAYEQYF
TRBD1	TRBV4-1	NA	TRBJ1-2	TGCGCCAGCAGCCAGTGGACAGGGGCTTTTGGCTACACCTTC	CASSQWTGAFGYTF
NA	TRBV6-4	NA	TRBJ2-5	TGTGCCAGCAGTGACACTCTCGGTGGTTCCGGGACCCAGTACTTC	CASSDTLGGSGTQYF
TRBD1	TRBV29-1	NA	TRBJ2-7	TGCAGCGTGGGGGACAGACAACGAGTTGGGGCCTACGAGCAGTACTTC	CSVGDRQRVGAYEQYF
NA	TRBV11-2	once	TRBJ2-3	TGTGCCAGCAGCCTTAGCGCAGATACGCAGTATTTT	CASSLSADTQYF
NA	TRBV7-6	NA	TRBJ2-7	TGTGCCAGCAGCTTAGACGCCGCCCGTCAGGACGAGCAGTACTTC	CASSLDAARQDEQYF
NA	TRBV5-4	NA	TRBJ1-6	TGTGCCAGCAGCAGATTGGGAGGGAGCTCCTATAATTCACCCCTCCACTTT	CASSRLGGSSYNSPLHF
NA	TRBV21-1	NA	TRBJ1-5	TGTGCCAGCAGCAAAGCGGGCGGGGGACGAGGAAGCCAGCCCCAGCATTTT	CASSKAGGGRGSQPQHF
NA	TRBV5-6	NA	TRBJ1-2	TGTGCCAGCAGCTTGGGATGGGCTAGCGGCTACACCTTC	CASSLGWASGYTF
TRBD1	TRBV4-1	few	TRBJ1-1	TGCGCCAGCAGCAGAGCAGGGGGGCGGGGACCGGGAACTGAAGCTTTCTTT	CASSRAGGRGPGTEAFF
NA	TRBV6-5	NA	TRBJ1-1	TGTGCCAGCTCATGGACGGGGGGTAAGACTGAAGCTTTCTTT	CASSWTGGKTEAFF
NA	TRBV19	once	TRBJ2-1	TGTGCCAGTAGTATTATGGGGGCAGGAGGCAATGAGCAGTTCTTC	CASSIMGAGGNEQFF
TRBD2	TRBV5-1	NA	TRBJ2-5	TGCGCCTCCCTTGGGGGGGACGAGACCCAGTACTTC	CASLGGDETQYF
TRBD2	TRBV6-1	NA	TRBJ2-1	TGTGCCAGCAGGGAATTCGAGGGAGGGAAGTATGAGCAGTTCTTC	CASREFEGGKYEQFF
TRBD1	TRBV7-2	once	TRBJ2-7	TGTGCCAGCAGCCCTAGATGGGACAGCTCCTACGAGCAGTACTTC	CASSPRWDSSYEQYF
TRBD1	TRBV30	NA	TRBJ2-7	TGTGCCTGGACCGTGGGACAGGGGGCCGACGAGCAGTACTTC	CAWTVGQGADEQYF
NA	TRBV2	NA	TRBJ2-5	TGTGCCAGCAGCCTCCGCCGAGTGGAGACCCAGTACTTC	CASSLRRVETQYF
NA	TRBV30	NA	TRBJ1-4	TGTGCCTGCGGAGGGCGGGAACTGTTTTTT	CACGGRELFF
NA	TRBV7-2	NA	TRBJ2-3	TGTGCCAGCAGCTTGACGGGTTTGGGAGATACGCAGTATTTT	CASSLTGLGDTQYF
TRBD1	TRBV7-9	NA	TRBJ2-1	TGTGCCAGCAGTTGGACAGGGGATGAGCAGTTCTTC	CASSWTGDEQFF
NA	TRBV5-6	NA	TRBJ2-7	TGTGCCAGCAGCTTGGGACAGGCCCACGAGCAGTACTTC	CASSLGQAHEQYF
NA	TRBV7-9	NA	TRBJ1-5	TGTGCCAGCAGCGTCCCTGGGGGCGATCAGCCCCAGCATTTT	CASSVPGGDQPQHF
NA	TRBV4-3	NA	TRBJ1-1	TGCGCCAGCAGCCAAGATCGGCTTGTACAGATGAACACTGAAGCTTTCTTT	CASSQDRLVQMNTEAFF
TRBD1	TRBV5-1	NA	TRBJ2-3	TGCGCCAGCAGCTCCGACAGGGCGAATGTCGATACGCAGTATTTT	CASSSDRANVDTQYF
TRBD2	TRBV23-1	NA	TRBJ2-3	TGCGCCAGCAGAACACGGGGACTAGCGGGAGCGGATACGCAGTATTTT	CASRTRGLAGADTQYF
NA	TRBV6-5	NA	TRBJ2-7	TGTGCCAGCAGTTACAGCAGGAGGGCCTACGAGCAGTACTTC	CASSYSRRAYEQYF
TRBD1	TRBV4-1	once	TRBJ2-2	TGCGCCAGCAGCCAAGATTTGGGGACAGGGGGTGCGAACACCGGGGAGCTGTTTTTT	CASSQDLGTGGANTGELFF